This T cell receptor beta chain emerged from a study of CD8 T cells in Susac syndrome. Random hexamers primed reverse transcription of about 0.45 to 1 ug RNA. The immunoSEQ assay covered 54 Vbeta and 13 Jbeta segments for CDR3. TCRdb re-derived calls from the immunoSEQ multiplex PCR reads in MiXCR, one entry per CDR3 protein. Of a few hundred thousand distinct CDR3 sequences in the sample, approximately 85% are singletons; the top ten hold about 0.12%. TCR beta sequencing covered blood CD8+ and CD4+ T cells. The sequencing input was CD8+ T cells from PBMCs. The receptor comes from a human donor with multiple sclerosis.

The CDR3 region is CASSYSFQGAWEQFF. The CDR3 DNA sequence: TGTGCCAGCAGTTACAGTTTCCAGGGGGCGTGGGAGCAGTTCTTC. The V and J genes are TRBV6-5 and TRBJ2-1, with 8 bases identical to TRBD1. J lost 10 bases, V lost 2 bases, and 10 bases had no gene match. The CDR3 is made up of 15 amino acids. Germline values: CDR1 MNHEY, CDR2 SVGAGI.